Below, 27 T cell receptor beta chains from the same sample are listed, as sequenced in a study of blood T cell repertoires in COVID-19. The table came from immunoSEQ multiplex PCR; TCRdb's copy has only in-frame clones and leaves some out. This table has more than 350,000 clones, approximately 90% appearing once. Sequencing was performed on PBMCs or T cells enriched from blood (not recorded which). These receptors all stem from a woman between 45 and 60 years old who had recovered from COVID-19.

The chain recombines TRBV6-5 with TRBJ1-2; D is perhaps TRBD1 (6 bases). The CDR3 spans 13 residues. The germline V gene has CDR1 MNHEY and CDR2 SVGAGI. V lost 7 bases, J lost 2 bases, and 11 bases lay in between. The CDR3 sequence: CASKGTTNYGYTF. The CDR3 DNA follows: TGTGCCAGCAAAGGGACAACCAACTATGGCTACACCTTC.

J is TRBJ1-6 and V is TRBV11-3, with 8 bases fitting TRBD1. V lost 5 bases and J lost 8; bases outside the gene matches: 8. Per germline, CDR1 SGHNT and CDR2 YENEEA. The CDR3 runs 15 residues. This CDR3 reads CASSTRDRPYSPLHF. The CDR3 DNA reads as TGTGCCAGCAGCACCCGGGACAGGCCCTATTCACCCCTCCACTTT.

The chain recombines TRBV4-2 with TRBJ2-5, with D possibly TRBD1 on 6 matching bases. Germline-derived CDR1 and CDR2 are LGHNA and YNFKEQ. The CDR3 runs to 16 residues. Trimming cost V 4 bases and J 5 bases, with 20 bases left between them. In DNA form, the CDR3 reads TGTGCCAGCAGCCCTAGGGGGAGCGCGAACGGGGAGACCCAGTACTTC. It is translated as CASSPRGSANGETQYF.

V usage is TRBV5-1 and J usage is TRBJ2-7, with D possibly being TRBD1 (6 bases). Deletions cut 1 base from V and 0 bases from J, with 11 bases between. Germline CDR1 and CDR2: SGHRS and YFSETQ. CDR3 length: 15 amino acids. The CDR3 reads CASSLIADSSYEQYF. The CDR3 DNA reads TGCGCCAGCAGCTTGATCGCGGACAGCTCCTACGAGCAGTACTTC.

V is TRBV6-2 or TRBV6-3 and J is TRBJ2-5; 11 positions agree with TRBD2. V shed 5 bases, J shed 4 bases, and the junction held 9 bases outside the gene matches. The CDR3 length is 16 residues. Germline-derived CDR1 and CDR2 are MNHEY and SVGEGT. The CDR3 loop is CASSSRLAGFGETQYF. Here the CDR3 DNA reads TGTGCCAGCAGTAGCAGACTAGCGGGGTTTGGAGAGACCCAGTACTTC.

The chain uses TRBV29-1 and TRBJ2-2; D gene ambiguous. CDR1 is SQVTM and CDR2 is ANQGSEA in the germline V gene. This CDR3 spans 13 amino acids. V dropped 4 bases and J dropped 2 bases, with 8 bases sitting between them. The CDR3 spells CSVVGQNTGELFF. The CDR3 nucleotides read TGCAGCGTTGTTGGGCAAAACACCGGGGAGCTGTTTTTT.

In nucleotides, the CDR3 is TGTGCCAGCTCACCACCGTCGGGGGGAGGGACTGAAGCTTTCTTT. Translated, it gives CASSPPSGGGTEAFF. The chain links TRBV18 to TRBJ1-1, with D possibly being TRBD1 (5 bases). Germline assignment: CDR1 KGHSH and CDR2 LQKENI. The CDR3 length is 15 residues. V was shortened by 0 bases and J by 5 bases, with 13 bases between the two germline ends.

The chain joins TRBV28 to TRBJ2-7; 8 nucleotides line up with TRBD1. Germline V lookup: CDR1 MDHEN, CDR2 SYDVKM. V dropped 6 bases and J dropped 0; count of bases not matched to a gene: 7. The CDR3 is 15 residues long. The CDR3 is CASSSRTGSSYEQYF. DNA of the CDR3: TGTGCCAGCAGCTCGCGGACAGGGAGCTCCTACGAGCAGTACTTC.

The chain employs TRBV27 and TRBJ1-1, with 10 bases identical to TRBD1. In germline, CDR1 is MNHEY, CDR2 SMNVEV (reference sequence). The CDR3 is made up of 12 amino acids. The V segment lost 3 bases and the J segment 11 bases; nucleotides outside the gene matches: 3. The CDR3 protein is CASSFGTGEAFF. The CDR3, as DNA: TGTGCCAGCAGTTTCGGGACAGGGGAGGCTTTCTTT.

The chain links TRBV19 to TRBJ1-5; the D is unclear. The germline V gene encodes CDR1 LNHDA and CDR2 SQIVND (reference sequence). V lost 3 bases and J lost 6, with 18 bases in between. The CDR3 is 16 amino acids. This chain's CDR3 is CASSIGRGRASQPQHF. The CDR3 nucleotides read TGTGCCAGTAGTATTGGTCGGGGTCGGGCAAGTCAGCCCCAGCATTTT.

The chain joins TRBV18 to TRBJ2-2; 7 bases are a match to TRBD2. V shed 3 bases, J shed 6 bases, and the junction held 10 bases outside the gene matches. This CDR3 contains 16 residues. The germline CDR1 and CDR2 sequences are KGHSH and LQKENI. The CDR3: CASSPRLAGGSGELFF. The CDR3 bases are TGTGCCAGCTCACCCAGACTAGCCGGGGGATCCGGGGAGCTGTTTTTT.

The chain couples TRBV7-3 to TRBJ2-1; 8 bases fit TRBD2. After removal of 5 bases from V and 7 bases from J, the junction contained 10 bases not matched to a gene. In germline, CDR1 is SGHTA, CDR2 FQGTGA. This CDR3 comprises 15 residues. The CDR3 nucleotides are TGTGCCAGCAGCATTAGCGGGGAAACCCTTAATGAGCAGTTCTTC. It encodes CASSISGETLNEQFF. Variable domain in full (rest from reference TRBV7-3 and TRBJ2-1): GAGVSQTPSNKVTEKGKYVELRCDPISGHTALYWYRQSLGQGPEFLIYFQGTGAADDSGLPNDRFFAVRPEGSVSTLKIQRTERGDSAVYLCASSISGETLNEQFFGPGTRLTVL.

This clone was counted once. The chain joins TRBV28 to TRBJ1-2, with unresolved D. The CDR3 has 15 residues. V was shortened by 3 bases and J by 3 bases, with 14 bases between the two germline ends. CDR1 and CDR2 from the germline V gene are MDHEN and SYDVKM. CDR3 region: CASSFDIVTDYGYTF. For the CDR3, the DNA is TGTGCCAGCAGTTTTGACATCGTAACGGACTATGGCTACACCTTC.

The rearrangement uses TRBV5-5 and TRBJ1-1, with 11 bases identical to TRBD1. Losses at the gene ends were 6 bases for V and 1 base for J; bases not matched to a gene: 2. CDR3 length: 14 residues. The germline gives CDR1 SGHKS, CDR2 YYEKEE (reference sequence). CDR3 in DNA: TGTGCCAGCACCGGGACAGGGGGGAACACTGAAGCTTTCTTT. It translates to CASTGTGGNTEAFF.

Note on this clone: The junction departs from the called germline gene at one end, perhaps through a read error. The V and J genes are TRBV11-1 and TRBJ1-2; 7 nucleotides agree with TRBD1. Looked up from germline, CDR1 is SGHAT and CDR2 is FQDESV (reference sequence). This CDR3 comprises 13 residues. The CDR3 DNA reads TGTGCCAGCAGCTTAGCTGAAGAGGACAGGCGGATCTTC. Its protein is CASSLAEEDRRIF.

The J gene is TRBJ2-5, the V gene TRBV9; TRBD2 is a possible D gene (6 bases). This CDR3 region has 16 residues. V shed 2 bases and J shed 3 bases, with 17 bases lying between them. CDR1 SGDLS and CDR2 YYNGEE come from the germline V gene. The CDR3 here is CASSVGPAGRKETQYF. The CDR3 DNA follows: TGTGCCAGCAGCGTGGGGCCCGCCGGGAGAAAAGAGACCCAGTACTTC.

CDR3 sequence: CASSQDFSLAGGIGQFF. CDR3 in DNA: TGTGCCAGCAGCCAAGATTTCTCACTAGCGGGGGGGATTGGGCAGTTCTTC. This chain links TRBV4-2 with TRBJ2-1, with 13 bases aligning to TRBD2. V shed 0 bases, J shed 12 bases, and the junction held 11 bases outside the gene matches. Germline CDR1 reads LGHNA; CDR2 reads YNFKEQ. The CDR3 is made up of 17 amino acids.

This clone was found a few times. The chain employs TRBV11-2 and TRBJ2-6, with TRBD1 matching 8 bases. The CDR3 has 16 residues. Germline CDR1 reads SGHAT; CDR2 reads FQNNGV. V lost 1 base to trimming and J lost 4 bases; unmatched junction nucleotides: 3. The CDR3 nucleotides are TGTGCCAGCAGCTTAGTCAGGGGGCAAGGGGCCAACGTCCTGACTTTC. This sequence encodes CASSLVRGQGANVLTF. Complete variable domain (other parts from reference TRBV11-2 and TRBJ2-6): EAGVAQSPRYKIIEKRQSVAFWCNPISGHATLYWYQQILGQGPKLLIQFQNNGVVDDSQLPKDRFSAERLKGVDSTLKIQPAKLEDSAVYLCASSLVRGQGANVLTFGAGSRLTVL.

The CDR3 nucleotides read TGTGCCTGGCTTGGACAGGACCTCAATTCTGGAAACACCATATATTTT. It specifies CAWLGQDLNSGNTIYF. The rearrangement joins TRBV30 to TRBJ1-3, with 7 nucleotides matching TRBD1. Trimming took 5 bases from V and 1 from J; bases not matched to a gene: 11. The CDR3 is made up of 16 amino acids. The germline CDR1 and CDR2 sequences are GTSNPN and SVGIG (reference sequence).

The rearrangement uses TRBV14 and TRBJ2-7; D call uncertain. V lost 1 base, J lost 3 bases, and 7 bases lay in between. Germline lookup yields CDR1 SGHDN and CDR2 FVKESK. The CDR3 is 13 residues long. CDR3 in DNA: TGTGCCAGCAGCCAAGGGAGCATCTACGAGCAGTACTTC. Encoded protein: CASSQGSIYEQYF.

The chain recombines TRBV29-1 with TRBJ2-1; D not certain. The CDR3 sequence is 11 residues long. The V end was cut by 4 bases, the J end by 11 bases, with 12 bases between. Germline V gene data show CDR1 as SQVTM and CDR2 as ANQGSEA. CDR3 bases: TGCAGCGTTGGAGAATCGCGTCAGCAGTTCTTC. As protein: CSVGESRQQFF.

The chain has TRBV2 and TRBJ2-7; tentative D call: TRBD2 (6 bases). Between the trimmed V and J ends, which lost 6 bases and 1 base, there was a span of 22 bases. This CDR3 contains 17 residues. Germline V gene lookup returns CDR1 SNHLY and CDR2 FYNNEI. CDR3 region: CASRLASRGGLSYEQYF. The CDR3 DNA is TGTGCCAGCAGGCTAGCGTCCCGGGGTGGTCTGTCCTACGAGCAGTACTTC.

The V gene is TRBV2, the J gene TRBJ2-3, with TRBD2 as a possible D gene (5 bases). V dropped 4 bases and J dropped 3 bases, with 14 bases sitting between them. Germline V gene lookup returns CDR1 SNHLY and CDR2 FYNNEI. The CDR3 is made up of 15 amino acids. CDR3 coding DNA: TGTGCCAGCAGTGGGAGGCTAGTAGGGACAGATACGCAGTATTTT. This sequence encodes CASSGRLVGTDTQYF.

The rearrangement links TRBV12-3 or TRBV12-4 to TRBJ2-7, with D possibly TRBD2 on 5 matching bases. The CDR3 runs 13 residues. The V and J ends lost 4 bases and 4 bases respectively, with 11 bases between them. CDR3 in amino acids: CASSSGMLYEQYF. In nucleotides, the CDR3 is TGTGCCAGCAGTTCGGGGATGCTGTACGAGCAGTACTTC.

The V call is TRBV12-5, the J call TRBJ1-2; D is possibly TRBD1 (6 bases). With 0 bases removed from V and 8 bases from J, the gap between germline ends came to 19 bases. The CDR3 is 16 residues long. Germline values: CDR1 LGHNT, CDR2 FRNRAP. In DNA form, the CDR3 reads TGTGCTAGTGGTTTGGTGTCAAGTCTAGGCGGGGGCGGCTACACCTTC. Its protein product is CASGLVSSLGGGGYTF.

The sample holds a few counts of this clone. The V gene is TRBV2, the J gene TRBJ2-2; the match to TRBD2 covers 9 bases. The CDR3 sequence is 14 residues long. Germline CDR1 reads SNHLY; CDR2 reads FYNNEI. After removal of 8 bases from V and 6 bases from J, the junction contained 7 bases not matched to a gene. CDR3 coding DNA: TGTGCCAGCGGAATGGGACTAGCCGCCGGGGAGCTGTTTTTT. Translated, it gives CASGMGLAAGELFF.

J is TRBJ1-2 and V is TRBV5-5; D gene ambiguous. The CDR3 covers 14 residues. Germline loops: CDR1 SGHKS, CDR2 YYEKEE (reference sequence). Between the trimmed V and J ends, which lost 0 bases and 4 bases, there was a span of 10 bases. The CDR3 here is CASSLGSGIYGYTF. The DNA for the CDR3 is TGTGCCAGCAGCTTGGGCTCAGGTATCTATGGCTACACCTTC.